One and the same sample provided the 20 T cell receptor beta chains below, sequenced in a study of blood T cell repertoires in COVID-19. Repertoires were generated with immunoSEQ multiplex PCR, while TCRdb's copy carries only in-frame clones and drops some. The sample has roughly 180,000 clones; approximately 85% are singletons. Sequencing was carried out using PBMCs or T cells enriched from blood (not recorded which). These receptors all stem from a middle-aged man who had recovered from COVID-19.

The chain recombines TRBV19 with TRBJ2-1; 8 bases are shared with TRBD2. The germline V gene has CDR1 LNHDA and CDR2 SQIVND (reference sequence). J lost 8 bases, V lost 4 bases, and 10 bases had no gene match. This CDR3 has 15 amino acids. The CDR3 here is CASSRAAGVIDEQFF. The CDR3, as DNA: TGTGCCAGTAGTAGGGCAGCGGGGGTGATCGATGAGCAGTTCTTC.

The genes are TRBV6-1 and TRBJ2-1, with TRBD1 identical over 10 bases. V gave up 0 bases and J gave up 5 bases; unmatched junction bases: 4. CDR3 length: 16 amino acids. CDR1 MNHNS and CDR2 SASEGT come from the germline V gene. In DNA form, the CDR3 reads TGTGCCAGCAGTGAAGCGCTGGGACAGGGGCACAATGAGCAGTTCTTC. Amino acids: CASSEALGQGHNEQFF.

The genes are TRBV19 and TRBJ2-1; 9 bases line up with TRBD2. The CDR3 covers 14 residues. The V segment lost 7 bases and the J segment 11 bases; nucleotides outside the gene matches: 12. Germline V gene data show CDR1 as LNHDA and CDR2 as SQIVND (reference sequence). CDR3 in amino acids: CASIDGLATSKQFF. CDR3 coding DNA: TGTGCCAGTATTGATGGACTAGCGACCTCCAAGCAGTTCTTC.

The chain recombines TRBV9 with TRBJ1-2; TRBD1 aligns across 10 bases. The germline V gene has CDR1 SGDLS and CDR2 YYNGEE. J gave up 2 bases and V 3 bases, and 4 bases lay outside the gene matches. This CDR3 comprises 15 residues. The CDR3 reads CASSAPDRGNYGYTF. The CDR3, as DNA: TGTGCCAGCAGCGCGCCGGACAGGGGGAACTATGGCTACACCTTC.

This sequence joins TRBV9 and TRBJ2-1, with 7 bases fitting TRBD1. The ends lost 3 bases at V and 3 bases at J; junction bases unmatched: 0. Germline-derived CDR1 and CDR2 are SGDLS and YYNGEE. The CDR3 spans 13 residues. The chain's CDR3 is CASSDRGYNEQFF. CDR3 nucleotides: TGTGCCAGCAGCGACAGGGGCTACAATGAGCAGTTCTTC. The whole variable domain, remainder taken from reference TRBV9 and TRBJ2-1, is DSGVTQTPKHLITATGQRVTLRCSPRSGDLSVYWYQQSLDQGLQFLIQYYNGEERAKGNILERFSAQQFPDLHSELNLSSLELGDSALYFCASSDRGYNEQFFGPGTRLTVL.

This rearrangement joins TRBV19 to TRBJ1-2; maybe TRBD1 (5 bases). CDR3 length: 11 amino acids. Germline V gene lookup returns CDR1 LNHDA and CDR2 SQIVND (reference sequence). Written as DNA, the CDR3 is TGTGGGGCGGGGGTTGAAAATGGCTACACCTTC. This encodes CGAGVENGYTF.

For this clone: One junction end disagrees with the germline gene, perhaps due to a read error. The gene calls are TRBV7-7 and TRBJ2-7; 9 bases are a match to TRBD2. Germline CDR1 reads SSHAT; CDR2 reads FNYEAQ (reference sequence). CDR3 length: 16 residues. The CDR3 DNA is TGTGCTAGCAGCTCATCATTAGCGGGAGATCCAGCCGAGCAGTACTTC. Protein sequence: CASSSSLAGDPAEQYF. Filled out from reference TRBV7-7 and TRBJ2-7, the complete variable domain reads GAGVSQSPRYKVTKRGQDVTLRCDPISSHATLYWYQQALGQGPEFLTYFNYEAQPDKSGLPSDRFSAERPEGSISTLTIQRTEQRDSAMYRCASSSSLAGDPAEQYFGPGTRLTVT.

The J gene is TRBJ2-7, the V gene TRBV6-8; D ambiguous. Germline CDR1 and CDR2: MNHGY and SAAAGT. There are 13 residues in the CDR3. The V gene lost 0 bases and the J gene lost 4 bases, with 7 bases spanning the gap. CDR3 sequence: CASSYSQMYEQYV. The CDR3 DNA is TGTGCCAGCAGTTACTCTCAGATGTACGAGCAGTACGTC.

The V and J genes are TRBV19 and TRBJ1-6, with 7 bases lining up with TRBD1. Looked up from germline, CDR1 is LNHDA and CDR2 is SQIVND (reference sequence). V was pared by 10 bases and J by 0 bases, with 9 bases of the junction left unmatched. This CDR3 has 16 amino acids. In DNA, the CDR3 is TGTGCCACGAAAGGGGGCACCGGCTCCTATAATTCACCCCTCCACTTT. Its translation: CATKGGTGSYNSPLHF.

V usage is TRBV4-2 and J usage is TRBJ2-2, with 8 bases that match TRBD2. Germline CDR1 and CDR2: LGHNA and YNFKEQ. After removal of 7 bases from V and 1 base from J, the junction contained 8 bases not matched to a gene. The length of the CDR3 is 16 residues. CDR3 sequence: CASMISREENTGELFF. The CDR3 DNA reads as TGTGCCAGCATGATTTCGCGGGAGGAGAACACCGGGGAGCTGTTTTTT.

The gene calls are TRBV29-1 and TRBJ2-2; 11 nucleotides align to TRBD2. The ends lost 4 bases at V and 7 bases at J; junction bases unmatched: 11. The CDR3 loop spans 16 amino acids. From germline, CDR1 is SQVTM and CDR2 ANQGSEA. CDR3 bases: TGCAGCGTTGTAGGGGTAGCGGGAGGGCCCGGCGGGGAGCTGTTTTTT. Amino acids: CSVVGVAGGPGGELFF.

The rearrangement joins TRBV5-1 to TRBJ1-2, with D maybe TRBD1 (6 bases). V gave up 0 bases and J gave up 7 bases, with 16 bases separating them. Germline V lookup: CDR1 SGHRS, CDR2 YFSETQ. The CDR3 covers 15 residues. The CDR3 here is CASSLAWDNAGGYTF. CDR3 nucleotides: TGCGCCAGCAGCTTGGCCTGGGACAACGCAGGTGGCTACACCTTC.

The chain links TRBV6-2 or TRBV6-3 to TRBJ2-2; D gene uncertain. Germline CDR1 is MNHEY and CDR2 is SVGEGT. The CDR3 has 14 residues. The V end was cut by 5 bases, the J end by 13 bases, with 20 bases between. In nucleotides, the CDR3 is TGTGCCAGCAGTCCAGAGGTAGCCCTCCAAGGGCTGTTTTTT. Residues: CASSPEVALQGLFF.

The chain has TRBV24-1 and TRBJ2-2; 7 nucleotides match TRBD2. V dropped 7 bases and J dropped 5; count of bases not matched to a gene: 15. This CDR3 has 17 amino acids. Germline values: CDR1 KGHDR, CDR2 SFDVKD. The CDR3 DNA follows: TGTGCCACCAGCGACCGACCACGGACGGGGGGTACCGGGGAGCTGTTTTTT. It yields the protein CATSDRPRTGGTGELFF.

A single count supports this clone. V usage is TRBV27 and J usage is TRBJ2-7, with D perhaps TRBD1 (6 bases). Per germline, CDR1 MNHEY and CDR2 SMNVEV (reference sequence). This CDR3 spans 15 amino acids. The ends were cut back, 3 bases at V and 3 bases at J, with 15 bases in the middle. The CDR3 coding sequence is TGTGCCAGCAGTTTTGGGGGCCGGGGACGCTACGAGCAGTACTTC. Translation gives CASSFGGRGRYEQYF.

This chain joins TRBV6-1 and TRBJ2-3; 7 positions agree with TRBD1. J was trimmed by 4 bases and V by 4 bases; bases with no gene match: 11. The CDR3 length is 16 residues. The germline V gene encodes CDR1 MNHNS and CDR2 SASEGT. CDR3 amino acids: CASSGPWDRSPDTQYF. The CDR3 region has the DNA TGTGCCAGCAGTGGGCCCTGGGACAGATCACCAGATACGCAGTATTTT.

This clone has a count of ten or more. The chain uses TRBV18 and TRBJ2-7; 8 bases map to TRBD2. The CDR3 loop spans 15 amino acids. Losses at the gene ends were 2 bases for V and 5 bases for J; bases not matched to a gene: 8. Germline values: CDR1 KGHSH, CDR2 LQKENI. The CDR3 reads CASSPMSGSDHEQYF. For the CDR3, the DNA is TGTGCCAGCTCACCAATGAGCGGGAGTGACCACGAGCAGTACTTC. Drawing the rest from reference TRBV18 and TRBJ2-7, the complete variable domain is NAGVMQNPRHLVRRRGQEARLRCSPMKGHSHVYWYRQLPEEGLKFMVYLQKENIIDESGMPKERFSAEFPKEGPSILRIQQVVRGDSAAYFCASSPMSGSDHEQYFGPGTRLTVT.

V usage is TRBV6-1 and J usage is TRBJ2-1; TRBD2 matches 11 bases. Germline CDR1 reads MNHNS; CDR2 reads SASEGT. The CDR3 has 16 residues. V gave up 3 bases and J gave up 7 bases; unmatched junction bases: 8. CDR3 nucleotides: TGTGCCAGCAGTGAGTTAGCGGGAGGGCCTGGAAATGAGCAGTTCTTC. It translates to CASSELAGGPGNEQFF.

In this sample, this clone turned up once. The J gene is TRBJ2-3, the V gene TRBV27; 16 nucleotides match TRBD2. Germline V gives CDR1 MNHEY, CDR2 SMNVEV (reference sequence). The CDR3 consists of 23 residues. V was clipped by 5 bases and J by 2 bases; unmatched bases: 22. The CDR3 spells CASSLRWDAGLAGGSGATDTQYF. CDR3 coding DNA: TGTGCCAGCAGTCTCCGATGGGACGCGGGACTAGCGGGAGGGAGCGGCGCCACAGATACGCAGTATTTT.

This clone was counted once. This chain uses TRBV9 with TRBJ1-3, with D perhaps matching TRBD1 (6 bases). CDR1 SGDLS and CDR2 YYNGEE come from the germline V gene. The CDR3 length is 14 residues. V lost 1 base and J 7 bases, leaving 12 bases between the germline ends. The CDR3: CASSVRTEDNTIYF. In DNA, the CDR3 is TGTGCCAGCAGCGTACGGACAGAGGACAACACCATATATTTT.